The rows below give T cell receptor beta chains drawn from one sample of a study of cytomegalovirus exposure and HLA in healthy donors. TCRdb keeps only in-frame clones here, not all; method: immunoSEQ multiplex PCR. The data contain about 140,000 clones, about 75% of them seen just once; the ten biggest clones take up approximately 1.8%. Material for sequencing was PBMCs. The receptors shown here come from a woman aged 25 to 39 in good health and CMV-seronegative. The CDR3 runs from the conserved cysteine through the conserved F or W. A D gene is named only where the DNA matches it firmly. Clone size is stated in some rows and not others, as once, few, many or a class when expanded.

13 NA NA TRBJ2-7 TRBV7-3 TGTGCCAGCAGCTTACAGGGGTCGGACGAGCAGTACTTC CASSLQGSDEQYF
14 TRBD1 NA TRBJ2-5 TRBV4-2 TGTGCCAGCAGCCACGGACAGGGTCAAGAGACCCAGTACTTC CASSHGQGQETQYF
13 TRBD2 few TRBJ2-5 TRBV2 TGTGCCAGCAGGGGGGGGTACCAAGAGACCCAGTACTTC CASRGGYQETQYF
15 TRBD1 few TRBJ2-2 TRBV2 TGTGCCAGCAGTCCAGGACAGGGTGAAACCGGGGAGCTGTTTTTT CASSPGQGETGELFF
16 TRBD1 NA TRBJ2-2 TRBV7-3 TGTGCCAGCAGAAAGGGGACAGGGTCTGGCACCGGGGAGCTGTTTTTT CASRKGTGSGTGELFF
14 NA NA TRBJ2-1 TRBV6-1 TGTGCCAGCAGTGAGTACCTCCTAGAGATTTTCCAGTTCTTC CASSEYLLEIFQFF
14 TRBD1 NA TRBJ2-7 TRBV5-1 TGCGCCAGCAGCCGGGGACAGGAACCCTACGAGCAGTACTTC CASSRGQEPYEQYF
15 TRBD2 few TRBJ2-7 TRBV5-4 TGTGCCAGCAGCCGGGGGACTAGCGGACTATACGAGCAGTACTTC CASSRGTSGLYEQYF
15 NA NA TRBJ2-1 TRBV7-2 TGTGCCAGCAGCTTAGGTGCCCAGTCCTACAATGAGCAGTTCTTC CASSLGAQSYNEQFF
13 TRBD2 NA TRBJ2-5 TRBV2 TGTGCCAGCAAGACTAGCGGGGGGGCCTCCACGTACTTC CASKTSGGASTYF
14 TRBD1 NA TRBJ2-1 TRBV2 TGTGCCAGCAGTGACCTGGGACAGCCCAATGAGCAGTTCTTC CASSDLGQPNEQFF
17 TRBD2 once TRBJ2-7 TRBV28 TGTGCCAGCAGGCATCCCCCTGGGCTAGCGGGACGCTACGAGCAGTACTTC CASRHPPGLAGRYEQYF
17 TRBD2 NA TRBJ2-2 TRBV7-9 TGTGCCAGTATCAGTCTAACTAGCGGGAGAAAATCCGGGGAGCTGTTTTTT CASISLTSGRKSGELFF
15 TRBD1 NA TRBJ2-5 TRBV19 TGTGCCAGTAGTAGTGAGACAGGGACGAAGGGGACCCAGTACTTC CASSSETGTKGTQYF
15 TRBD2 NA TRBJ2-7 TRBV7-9 TGTTCCAGCAGTCCAGACGGCCTAGCGGGAGTCGGGCAGTACTTC CSSSPDGLAGVGQYF
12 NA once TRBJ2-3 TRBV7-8 TGTGCCAGCAGCTTAGGGCCTGATACGCAGTATTTT CASSLGPDTQYF
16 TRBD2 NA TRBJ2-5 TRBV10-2 TGCGCCAGCAGTGGTGCTATTGCGGGAGTTGGAGAGACCCAGTACTTC CASSGAIAGVGETQYF
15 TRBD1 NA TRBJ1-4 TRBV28 TGTGCCAGCAGTTCTGTACAGGGGAGGAGTGAAAAACTGTTTTTT CASSSVQGRSEKLFF
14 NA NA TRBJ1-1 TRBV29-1 TGCAGCGCCTGGGGGGGTTCCGACGACACTGAAGCTTTCTTT CSAWGGSDDTEAFF
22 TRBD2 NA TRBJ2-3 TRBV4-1 TGCGCCAGCAGCCAAGGGTCGAAGATATGGGCAGATAGCGGGATGAGCACAGATACGCAGTATTTT CASSQGSKIWADSGMSTDTQYF
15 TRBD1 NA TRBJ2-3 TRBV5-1 TGCGCCAGCAGCTTGAGGGGACAGGGGGCAGATACGCAGTATTTT CASSLRGQGADTQYF
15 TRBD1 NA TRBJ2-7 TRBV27 TGTGCCAGCAGTCCTTTAGGACAGGGGACCTACGAGCAGTACTTC CASSPLGQGTYEQYF
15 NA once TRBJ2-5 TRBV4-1 TGCGCCAGCAGCCAAGGATCAGGCGGGACAGAGACCCAGTACTTC CASSQGSGGTETQYF
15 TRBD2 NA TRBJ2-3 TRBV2 TGTGCCAGCAGTGCGGGCGGGGGTGGCACAGATACGCAGTATTTT CASSAGGGGTDTQYF
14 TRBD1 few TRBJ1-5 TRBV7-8 TGTGCCAGCAGCCCAGGGACAGCGTATCAGCCCCAGCATTTT CASSPGTAYQPQHF
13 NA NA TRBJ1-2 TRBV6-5 TGTGCCAGCAGTTACTCGGACAGCCGTGGCTACACCTTC CASSYSDSRGYTF
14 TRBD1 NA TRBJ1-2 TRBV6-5 TGTGCCAGCAGTTACGACAGGGGCAACTATGGCTACACCTTC CASSYDRGNYGYTF
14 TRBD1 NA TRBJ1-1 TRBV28 TGTGCCAGCAGTTTATACAGGGGGCGGGTTGAAGCTTTCTTT CASSLYRGRVEAFF
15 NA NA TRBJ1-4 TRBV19 TGTGCCAGTAGCAAATTTGACACAAAGGGGGAAAAACTGTTTTTT CASSKFDTKGEKLFF
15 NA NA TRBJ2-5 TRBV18 TGTGCCAGCTCACCACCGTCGGTCAGGGGAGAGACCCAGTACTTC CASSPPSVRGETQYF
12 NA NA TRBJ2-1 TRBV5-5 TGTGCCAGCAGCTTGAACCGCTACCAGCAGTTCTTC CASSLNRYQQFF
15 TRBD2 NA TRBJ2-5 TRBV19 TGTGCCAGGCAATATAGCGGGGGGAAACAAGAGACCCAGTACTTC CARQYSGGKQETQYF
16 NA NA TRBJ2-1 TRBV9 TGTGCCAGCAGCGAGTATGGGCGGAGGGGATACAATGAGCAGTTCTTC CASSEYGRRGYNEQFF
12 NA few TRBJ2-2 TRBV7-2 TGTGCCGGGGCCCAGTTCAGCGGGGAGCTGTTTTTT CAGAQFSGELFF
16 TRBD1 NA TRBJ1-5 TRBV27 TGTGCCAGCAGTATAGGGGGCTACGGGGATAATCAGCCCCAGCATTTT CASSIGGYGDNQPQHF
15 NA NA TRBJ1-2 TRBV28 TGTGCCAGCGTACCACTCGGGGTAGGGAACTATGGCTACACCTTC CASVPLGVGNYGYTF
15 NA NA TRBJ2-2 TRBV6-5 TGTGCCAGCAGTTATGGCGGATCGAACACCGGGGAGCTGTTTTTT CASSYGGSNTGELFF
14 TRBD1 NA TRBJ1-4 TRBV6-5 TGTGCCAGCAGTGACAGGGGTCATAATGAAAAACTGTTTTTT CASSDRGHNEKLFF
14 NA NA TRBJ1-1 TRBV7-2 TGTGCCAGCAGCCTAAATATTGGGGCCACTGAAGCTTTCTTT CASSLNIGATEAFF
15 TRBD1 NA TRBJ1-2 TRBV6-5 TGTGCCAGCATCCCCGTGAGGGGGCTGTCCTATGGCTACACCTTC CASIPVRGLSYGYTF
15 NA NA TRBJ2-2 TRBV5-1 TGCGCCAGCAATGATGACGGACTGAACACCGGGGAGCTGTTTTTT CASNDDGLNTGELFF
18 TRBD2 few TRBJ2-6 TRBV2 TGTGCCAACCGGGTAATAGCGGGAGGATCGACTGGGGCCAACGTCCTGACTTTC CANRVIAGGSTGANVLTF
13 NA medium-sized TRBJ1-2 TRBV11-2 TGTGCCAGCAGCTTTCAGTTTTCCGATGGCTACACCTTC CASSFQFSDGYTF
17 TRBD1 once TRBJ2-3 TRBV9 TGTGCCAGCAGCGGAGGGACAGGGGGCTTTTTCACAGATACGCAGTATTTT CASSGGTGGFFTDTQYF
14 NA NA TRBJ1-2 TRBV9 TGTGCCAGCAGTCTCATCGACGGGGGGTATGGCTACACCTTC CASSLIDGGYGYTF
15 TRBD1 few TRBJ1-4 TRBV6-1 TGTGCCAGCAGTGATCTGACAGGGGTCGGTGAAAAACTGTTTTTT CASSDLTGVGEKLFF
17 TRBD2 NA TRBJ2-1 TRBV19 TGTGCCAGTAGTATAAGACTAGCGGGGACCCGTTACAATGAGCAGTTCTTC CASSIRLAGTRYNEQFF
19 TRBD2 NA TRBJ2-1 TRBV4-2 TGTGCCAGCAGCCAAGAATTGCGGGCGTCTAGCGGGAGCTACAATGAGCAGTTCTTC CASSQELRASSGSYNEQFF
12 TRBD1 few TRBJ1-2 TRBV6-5 TGTGCCAGCAACCAGGGGGACTATGGCTACACCTTC CASNQGDYGYTF
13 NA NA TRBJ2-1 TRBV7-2 TGTGCCCTCGGGAGTACCTCCTACAATGAGCAGTTCTTC CALGSTSYNEQFF
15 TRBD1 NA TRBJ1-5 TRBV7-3 TGTGCCAGCAGCTCGCCCGACAGGGCCAGTCAGCCCCAGCATTTT CASSSPDRASQPQHF
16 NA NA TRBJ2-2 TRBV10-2 TGCGCCAGCATAGCCCACGGGGATCCGAACACCGGGGAGCTGTTTTTT CASIAHGDPNTGELFF
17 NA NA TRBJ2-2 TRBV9 TGTGCCAGCAGCGTAGGAGGTATGGGGCGGGGAACCGGGGAGCTGTTTTTT CASSVGGMGRGTGELFF
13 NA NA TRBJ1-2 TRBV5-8 TGTGCCAGCAGCCCCAGCAGGGGTTATGGCTACACCTTC CASSPSRGYGYTF
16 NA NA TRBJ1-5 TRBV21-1 TGTGCCAGCAGCAACTCCAAGGGGACAGGGAGGAAGCCCCAGCATTTT CASSNSKGTGRKPQHF